This T cell receptor (beta chain) appears in the sequencing data of a study of identical twins. General study points: Fewer insertions were carried by abundant cord blood beta clonotypes, but none was seen in memory repertoires.

Healthy Caucasian individuals made up all the donors. A word on this clonotype: Its antigen is undetermined.

Germline V lookup: CDR1 SEHNR, CDR2 FQNEAQ (reference sequence). Trimming pared 5 bases from V and 3 bases from J, leaving 14 bases between. The CDR3 has 15 residues. MiXCR, run by TCRdb on the 5' RACE reads, gives a single entry per CDR3 protein. The sample lists roughly 720,000 distinct CDR3 sequences, about 18% occurring once. These data also featured in a second study, about T cells expressing NK-cell markers. That source adds: The TCR beta repertoires originated in sorted CD3+CD56+NKG2C+, CD3+CD56+NKG2C- and CD3+CD56-NKG2C+ T cells. With respect to HCMV, most of the eight sequenced donors were seropositive, and one was seronegative.

The receptor's source is a young woman in good health. Sequencing used PBMCs. The J gene is TRBJ2-1, the V gene TRBV7-9; perhaps TRBD1 as D (5 bases). The CDR3 coding sequence is TGTGCCAGCAGCCCAGTAGGGGCCGTCTACAATGAGCAGTTCTTC. Encoded protein: CASSPVGAVYNEQFF.